These T cell receptor beta chains were read from a single sample in a study of blood T cell repertoires in COVID-19. Method: immunoSEQ multiplex PCR; TCRdb's copy keeps in-frame clones and lacks some. The sample has 150,000 to 200,000 clones; 92% are singletons. The sample comprised peripheral blood. These receptor sequences come from a man under 40 with COVID-19, enrolled during active disease. Both conserved end residues are part of each CDR3. The D gene is left open where the match is weak.

J gene | V gene | D gene | CDR3 protein | CDR3 DNA
TRBJ2-7 | TRBV5-1 | TRBD2 | CASSLIAGGNYEQYF | TGCGCCAGCAGCTTGATAGCGGGGGGGAACTACGAGCAGTACTTC
TRBJ1-3 | TRBV9 | . | CASSVEVGGRRNTIYF | TGTGCCAGCAGCGTAGAGGTTGGGGGGAGACGGAACACCATATATTTT
TRBJ1-1 | TRBV28 | . | CASILHQGFPAFF | TGTGCCAGCATCTTACACCAGGGGTTTCCAGCTTTCTTT
TRBJ1-5 | TRBV28 | . | CASSLGGATGSGQPQHF | TGTGCCAGCAGTTTAGGGGGGGCTACGGGGTCGGGTCAGCCCCAGCATTTT
TRBJ2-2 | TRBV18 | TRBD2 | CASSQSSGGHTGELFF | TGTGCCAGCTCACAATCTAGCGGGGGCCACACCGGGGAGCTGTTTTTT
TRBJ1-1 | TRBV12-3/TRBV12-4 | . | CASSLSGQQEAFF | TGTGCCAGCAGTTTATCCGGACAGCAAGAAGCTTTCTTT
TRBJ1-2 | TRBV20-1 | . | CSASKGSGSYTF | TGCAGTGCTAGTAAGGGGTCCGGAAGCTACACCTTC
TRBJ1-5 | TRBV5-6 | . | CASSLDQNSNQPQHF | TGTGCCAGCAGCTTGGACCAGAATAGCAATCAGCCCCAGCATTTT
TRBJ2-7 | TRBV6-2/TRBV6-3 | TRBD1 | CASSYSTGKLDEQYF | TGTGCCAGCAGTTACTCGACAGGGAAATTGGACGAGCAGTACTTC
TRBJ2-7 | TRBV27 | TRBD1 | CASSLSGQGMREQYF | TGTGCCAGCAGTTTATCGGGACAGGGGATGCGCGAGCAGTACTTC
TRBJ1-2 | TRBV6-5 | . | CASSRAEGYGYTF | TGTGCCAGCAGTCGCGCGGAGGGCTATGGCTACACCTTC
TRBJ2-7 | TRBV5-6 | TRBD2 | CASSSGTGEYEQYF | TGTGCCAGCAGCAGCGGGACGGGGGAATACGAGCAGTACTTC
TRBJ2-7 | TRBV20-1 | TRBD2 | CTGLAGLEQYF | TGCACCGGACTAGCGGGACTCGAGCAGTACTTC
TRBJ1-2 | TRBV6-2/TRBV6-3 | . | CASSLAGPRFIPYGYTF | TGTGCCAGCAGTTTAGCGGGACCCCGTTTCATCCCCTATGGCTACACCTTC
TRBJ2-7 | TRBV7-2 | . | CASSYLPQTYEQYF | TGTGCCAGCAGCTATCTTCCTCAGACCTACGAGCAGTACTTC
TRBJ2-6 | TRBV7-3 | TRBD1 | CASSGTGAGANVLTF | TGTGCCAGCTCCGGGACAGGGGCTGGGGCCAACGTCCTGACTTTC
TRBJ2-1 | TRBV3-1/TRBV3-2 | . | CASSQAGAAGNNEQFF | TGTGCCAGCAGCCAAGCTGGGGCGGCGGGGAACAATGAGCAGTTCTTC
TRBJ1-1 | TRBV7-9 | . | CASSFSSGSTEAFF | TGTGCCAGCAGTTTTTCGTCGGGGTCGACTGAAGCTTTCTTT
TRBJ1-2 | TRBV5-6 | . | CASSPFGRENYGYTF | TGTGCCAGCAGCCCCTTCGGCAGGGAAAACTATGGCTACACCTTC
TRBJ2-7 | TRBV18 | . | CASSPPWQGNYEQYF | TGTGCCAGCTCACCACCGTGGCAGGGTAACTACGAGCAGTACTTC
TRBJ2-1 | TRBV3-1/TRBV3-2 | TRBD1 | CASSQVKDRMEQFF | TGTGCCAGCAGCCAAGTCAAGGACAGGATGGAGCAGTTCTTC